This T cell receptor beta chain was retrieved from a study of T cells after yellow fever vaccination. The overall study: SMART-Seq v4 Ultra Low Input prepared the low-cell-number fractions.

There are a few counts of this clonotype. Its specificity is not known. V was pared by 5 bases and J by 5 bases, with 15 bases between. The germline V gene has CDR1 SGHTA and CDR2 FQGNSA. This CDR3 is built from 14 residues. Study-wide findings and caveats: Abundant bulk-population clonotypes could contaminate the FACS-sorted repertoires. Among all clonotypes, a small share was observed in both CD4 and CD8 compartments.

A universal primer site and UMIs were added as TCR cDNA was made by 5'RACE template switching. TCRdb fed the 5' RACE reads into MiXCR, producing one record per CDR3 protein. There are around 530,000 distinct CDR3 sequences in the sample; about 17% occur only once, and 17% lies in the top ten. Sequencing was performed on PBMCs, taken 4 to 5 days after the first yellow fever vaccination. The chain joins TRBV7-2 to TRBJ2-5, with a tentative D call TRBD2 (6 bases). This clonotype was obtained from a man between 18 and 35 years old who received the YFV17D yellow fever vaccine. The CDR3 DNA sequence: TGTGCCAGCAGCCAAAACGGGGCGGGGGAGACCCAGTACTTC. Its translation is CASSQNGAGETQYF.